This TCR beta chain is from a study of shared clonotypes between healthy human individuals. Background on the study: Each donor contributed plates that comprised three CD4 naive, three CD4 memory, two CD8 naive and one CD8 memory. Study conclusions and caveats: For sorted subsets, rarefaction showed incomplete sequencing despite large depth.

The table lists this clone with a count of one. Its antigen remains unknown. Cells designated naive CD8 were CD45RO-negative and were positively selected for CCR7, with terminally differentiated effector memory CD45RA+ cells excluded. The trim removed 3 bases at V and 0 bases at J, leaving 5 bases unmatched. Germline CDR1 is LNHDA and CDR2 is SQIVND (reference sequence). The CDR3 consists of 15 residues. The deep-level immunoSEQ assay was used. The material for each subset, its genomic DNA, was split evenly across several immunoSEQ plates. Some clones are missing from TCRdb's copy, which holds only in-frame ones; the method was immunoSEQ multiplex PCR. The repertoire holds more than 2 million clones, with approximately 92% as singletons.

Sequencing used naive CD8+ T cells from PBMCs. The sequence derives from a man aged 18 to 35 in good health. Some clones in this sample may be carry-over from other donors' samples. This chain connects TRBV19 to TRBJ2-7; 7 nucleotides align to TRBD2. The CDR3 DNA reads as TGTGCCAGTAGTATTACGTCTAGCGGCTCCTACGAGCAGTACTTC. Its protein is CASSITSSGSYEQYF.